The sequence of this T cell receptor (beta chain) was determined in a study of T cell repertoires in cytomegalovirus infection. Study-wide background: Carrying CMV and the relevant HLA type showed in public TCR beta signatures.

This clonotype was recorded many times. Its antigen remains unknown. TCRdb reanalysed the reads using MiXCR and keeps one entry per CDR3 protein. The table shows around 440,000 distinct CDR3 sequences, with about 11% occurring only once. The study, taken as a whole, reports: Summed public TCR beta family frequency identified CMV carriers bearing the relevant HLA. The response measured ex vivo was dominated by TCR beta clonotypes (HLA-C-restricted and CMV-specific).

The germline V gene has CDR1 SGHVS and CDR2 FQNEAQ. V lost 1 base, J lost 3 bases, and 6 bases stayed unmatched. This CDR3 has 16 residues. Sample: PBMCs. The clonotype was recovered from a human donor in good health (CMV status not recorded). Some clones in this sample may be carry-over from other donors' samples. The chain is built from TRBV7-8 and TRBJ2-1, with 7 bases identical to TRBD1. The CDR3 here is CASSLGAGGGYNEQFF. The CDR3 DNA sequence: TGTGCCAGCAGCTTAGGGGCAGGGGGTGGCTACAATGAGCAGTTCTTC.